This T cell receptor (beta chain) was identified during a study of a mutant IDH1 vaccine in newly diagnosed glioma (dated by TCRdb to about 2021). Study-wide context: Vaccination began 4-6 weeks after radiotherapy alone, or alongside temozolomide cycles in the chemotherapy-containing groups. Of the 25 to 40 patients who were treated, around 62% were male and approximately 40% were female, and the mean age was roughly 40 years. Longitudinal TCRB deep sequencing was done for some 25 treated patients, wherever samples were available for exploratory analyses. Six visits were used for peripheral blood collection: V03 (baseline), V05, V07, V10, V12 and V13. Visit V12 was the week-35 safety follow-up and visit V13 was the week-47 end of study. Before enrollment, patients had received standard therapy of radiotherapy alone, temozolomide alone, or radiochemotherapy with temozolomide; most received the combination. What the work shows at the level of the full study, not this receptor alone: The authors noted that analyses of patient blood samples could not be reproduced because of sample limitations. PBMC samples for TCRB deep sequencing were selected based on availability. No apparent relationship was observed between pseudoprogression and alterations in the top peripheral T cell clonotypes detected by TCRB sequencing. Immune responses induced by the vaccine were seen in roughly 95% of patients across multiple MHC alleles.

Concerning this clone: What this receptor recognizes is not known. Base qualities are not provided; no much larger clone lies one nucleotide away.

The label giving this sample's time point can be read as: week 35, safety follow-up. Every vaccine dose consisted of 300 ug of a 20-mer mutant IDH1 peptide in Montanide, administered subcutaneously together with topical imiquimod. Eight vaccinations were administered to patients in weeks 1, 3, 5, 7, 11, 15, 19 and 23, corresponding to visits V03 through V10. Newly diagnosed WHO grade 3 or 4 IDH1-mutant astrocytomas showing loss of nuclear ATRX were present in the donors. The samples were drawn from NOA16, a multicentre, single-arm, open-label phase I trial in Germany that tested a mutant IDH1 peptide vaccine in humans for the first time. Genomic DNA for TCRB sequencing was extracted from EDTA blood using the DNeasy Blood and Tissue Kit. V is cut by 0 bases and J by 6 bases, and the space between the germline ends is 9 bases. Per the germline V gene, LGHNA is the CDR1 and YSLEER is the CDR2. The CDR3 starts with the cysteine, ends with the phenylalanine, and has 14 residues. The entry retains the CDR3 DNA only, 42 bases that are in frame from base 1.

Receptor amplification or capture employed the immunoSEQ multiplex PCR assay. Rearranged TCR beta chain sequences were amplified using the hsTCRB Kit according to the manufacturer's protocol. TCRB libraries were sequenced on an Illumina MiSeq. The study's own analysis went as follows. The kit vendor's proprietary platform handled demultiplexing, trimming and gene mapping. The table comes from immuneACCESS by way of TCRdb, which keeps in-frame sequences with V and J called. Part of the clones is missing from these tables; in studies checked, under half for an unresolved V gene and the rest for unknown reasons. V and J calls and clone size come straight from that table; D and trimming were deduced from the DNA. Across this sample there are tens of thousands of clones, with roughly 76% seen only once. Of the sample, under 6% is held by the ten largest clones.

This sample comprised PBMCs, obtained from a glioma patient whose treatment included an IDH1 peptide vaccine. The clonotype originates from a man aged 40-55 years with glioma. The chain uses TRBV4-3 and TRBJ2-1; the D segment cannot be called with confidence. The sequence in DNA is TGCGCCAGCAGCCAAGACGAAAGGGCCAATGAGCAGTTCTTC. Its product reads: CASSQDERANEQFF.